This TCR beta chain was profiled in a study of CD8+CD57+ T cells in acquired aplastic anemia. Across the whole study: Sorted CD4+ and CD8+ cell DNA averaged approximately 3.2 ug. Study-wide findings and caveats: Between patients and controls, around 27 CD8+ CDR3 sequences were found in common.

Sequenced patients had shown CD8+CD57+ cell expansion by flow cytometry. Severe acquired aplastic anemia was present in every patient. For this clonotype: The antigen remains unidentified.

Genomic DNA constituted the template upon which TCR beta VDJ and CDR3 profiling was performed. One entry per CDR3 protein results from TCRdb running MiXCR on the reads. The data contain fewer than 200,000 distinct CDR3 sequences, approximately 48% of them singletons. The V end lost 0 bases, the J end lost 4 bases, and 15 bases lay between the germline ends. Germline V gene lookup returns CDR1 SGHDN and CDR2 FVKESK. The CDR3 is 16 amino acids. The chain couples TRBV14 to TRBJ1-2, with a weak D call TRBD1 (5 bases). Sequencing was carried out using sorted CD4+, CD8+, or CD8+CD57+ T cells (not recorded which) from PBMCs. The sequence derives from a human donor with aplastic anemia. CDR3 residues: CASSQDGGEVTYGYTF. The CDR3 coding sequence is TGTGCCAGCAGCCAAGATGGGGGGGAGGTAACCTATGGCTACACCTTC.